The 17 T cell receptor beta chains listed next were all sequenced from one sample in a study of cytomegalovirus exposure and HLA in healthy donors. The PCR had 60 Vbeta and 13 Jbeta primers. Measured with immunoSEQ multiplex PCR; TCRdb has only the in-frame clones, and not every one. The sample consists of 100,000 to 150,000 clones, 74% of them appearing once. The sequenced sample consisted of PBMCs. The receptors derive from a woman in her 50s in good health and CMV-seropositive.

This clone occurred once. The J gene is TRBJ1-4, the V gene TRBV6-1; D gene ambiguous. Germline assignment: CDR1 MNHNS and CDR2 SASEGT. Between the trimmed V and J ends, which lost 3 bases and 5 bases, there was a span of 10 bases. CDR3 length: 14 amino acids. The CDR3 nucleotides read TGTGCCAGCAGTGACTGGGCACAAAATGAAAAACTGTTTTTT. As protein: CASSDWAQNEKLFF.

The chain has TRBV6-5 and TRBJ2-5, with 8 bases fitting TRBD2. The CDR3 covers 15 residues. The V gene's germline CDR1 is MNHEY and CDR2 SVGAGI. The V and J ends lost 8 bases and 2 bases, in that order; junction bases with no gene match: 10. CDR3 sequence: CASSLAGGKQETQYF. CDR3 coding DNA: TGTGCCAGCTCCTTGGCGGGGGGCAAACAAGAGACCCAGTACTTC.

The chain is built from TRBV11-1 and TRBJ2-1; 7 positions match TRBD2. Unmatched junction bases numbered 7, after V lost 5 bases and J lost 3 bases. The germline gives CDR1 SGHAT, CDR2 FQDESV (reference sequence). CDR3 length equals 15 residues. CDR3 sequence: CASSPPPGGYNEQFF. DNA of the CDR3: TGTGCCAGCAGCCCCCCGCCGGGGGGCTACAATGAGCAGTTCTTC.

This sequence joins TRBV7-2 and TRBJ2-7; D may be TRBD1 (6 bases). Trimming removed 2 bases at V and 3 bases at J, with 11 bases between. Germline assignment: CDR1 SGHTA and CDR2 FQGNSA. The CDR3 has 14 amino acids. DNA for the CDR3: TGTGCCAGCAGCTTACCGGACAGATTCTACGAGCAGTACTTC. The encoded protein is CASSLPDRFYEQYF. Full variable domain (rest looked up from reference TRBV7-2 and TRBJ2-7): GAGVSQSPSNKVTEKGKDVELRCDPISGHTALYWYRQSLGQGLEFLIYFQGNSAPDKSGLPSDRFSAERTGGSVSTLTIQRTQQEDSAVYLCASSLPDRFYEQYFGPGTRLTVT.

As DNA, the CDR3 is TGTGCCAGTCTGGTGGGGGCTAATTCACCCCTCCACTTT. Translated, it gives CASLVGANSPLHF. The chain couples TRBV6-5 to TRBJ1-6; maybe TRBD1 (6 bases). CDR3 length equals 13 residues. The germline gives CDR1 MNHEY, CDR2 SVGAGI. V dropped 9 bases and J dropped 6 bases, with 12 bases sitting between them.

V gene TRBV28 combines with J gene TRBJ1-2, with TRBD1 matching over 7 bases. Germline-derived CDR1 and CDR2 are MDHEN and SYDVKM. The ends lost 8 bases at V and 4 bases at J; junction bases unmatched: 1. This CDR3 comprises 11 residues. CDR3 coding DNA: TGTGCCAGCCAGGGGGGCTATGGCTACACCTTC. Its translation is CASQGGYGYTF.

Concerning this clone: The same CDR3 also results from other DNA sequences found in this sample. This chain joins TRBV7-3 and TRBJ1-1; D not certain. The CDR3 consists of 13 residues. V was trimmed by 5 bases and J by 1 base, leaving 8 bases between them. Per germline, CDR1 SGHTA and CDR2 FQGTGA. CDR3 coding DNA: TGTGCCAGCAGCCGCCAGGAGAACACTGAAGCTTTCTTT. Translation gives CASSRQENTEAFF.

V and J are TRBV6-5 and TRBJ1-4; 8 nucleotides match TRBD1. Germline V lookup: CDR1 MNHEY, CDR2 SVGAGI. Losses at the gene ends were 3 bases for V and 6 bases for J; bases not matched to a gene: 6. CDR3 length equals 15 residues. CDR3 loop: CASSYSGQGYEKLFF. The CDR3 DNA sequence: TGTGCCAGCAGTTATAGTGGACAGGGTTATGAAAAACTGTTTTTT.

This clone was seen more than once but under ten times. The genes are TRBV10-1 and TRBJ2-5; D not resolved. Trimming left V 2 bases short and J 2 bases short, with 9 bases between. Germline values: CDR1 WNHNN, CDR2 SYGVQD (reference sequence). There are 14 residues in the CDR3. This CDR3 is CASSEGGRQETQYF. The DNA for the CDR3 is TGCGCCAGCAGTGAGGGTGGCAGACAAGAGACCCAGTACTTC.

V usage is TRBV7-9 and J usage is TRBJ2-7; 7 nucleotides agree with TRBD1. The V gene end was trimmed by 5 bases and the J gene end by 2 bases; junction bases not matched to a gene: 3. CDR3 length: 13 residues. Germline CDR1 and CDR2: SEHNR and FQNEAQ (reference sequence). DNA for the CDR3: TGTGCCAGCAGCACGGGACAGACCTACGAGCAGTACTTC. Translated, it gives CASSTGQTYEQYF.

In DNA form, the CDR3 reads TGTGCCAGCAGGGCCCAGGATAGCGGCTCAGATACGCAGTATTTT. Protein product: CASRAQDSGSDTQYF. The rearrangement uses TRBV6-6 and TRBJ2-3; D possibly corresponds to TRBD2 (6 bases). Per the germline V gene, CDR1 is MNHNY and CDR2 is SVGAGI (reference sequence). V lost 6 bases, J lost 4 bases, and 17 bases lay in between. This CDR3 region has 15 residues.

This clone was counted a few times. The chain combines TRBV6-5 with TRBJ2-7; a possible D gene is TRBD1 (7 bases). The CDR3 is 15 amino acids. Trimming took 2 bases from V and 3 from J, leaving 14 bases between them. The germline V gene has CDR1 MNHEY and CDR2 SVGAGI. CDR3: CASSYMRQGGYEQYF. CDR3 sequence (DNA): TGTGCCAGCAGTTACATGCGACAGGGAGGCTACGAGCAGTACTTC.

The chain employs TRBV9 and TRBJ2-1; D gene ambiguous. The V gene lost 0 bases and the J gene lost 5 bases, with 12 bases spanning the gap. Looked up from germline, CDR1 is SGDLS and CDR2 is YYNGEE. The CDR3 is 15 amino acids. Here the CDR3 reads CASSVATSPNNEQFF. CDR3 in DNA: TGTGCCAGCAGCGTAGCTACGTCCCCCAACAATGAGCAGTTCTTC.

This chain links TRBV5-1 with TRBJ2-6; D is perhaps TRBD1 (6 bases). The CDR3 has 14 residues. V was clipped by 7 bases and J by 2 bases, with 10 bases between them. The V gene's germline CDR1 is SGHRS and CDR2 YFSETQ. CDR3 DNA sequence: TGCGCCAGCCATACAGGGACTGGGGCCAACGTCCTGACTTTC. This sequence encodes CASHTGTGANVLTF. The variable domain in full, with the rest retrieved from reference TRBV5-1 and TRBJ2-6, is KAGVTQTPRYLIKTRGQQVTLSCSPISGHRSVSWYQQTPGQGLQFLFEYFSETQRNKGNFPGRFSGRQFSNSRSEMNVSTLELGDSALYLCASHTGTGANVLTFGAGSRLTVL.

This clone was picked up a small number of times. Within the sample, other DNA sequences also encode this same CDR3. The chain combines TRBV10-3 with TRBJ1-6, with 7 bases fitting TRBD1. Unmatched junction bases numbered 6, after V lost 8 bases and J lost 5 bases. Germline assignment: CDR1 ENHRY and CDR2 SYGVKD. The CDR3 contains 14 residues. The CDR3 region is CAIRQGLDNSPLHF. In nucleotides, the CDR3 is TGTGCCATCCGACAGGGTCTTGATAATTCACCCCTCCACTTT.

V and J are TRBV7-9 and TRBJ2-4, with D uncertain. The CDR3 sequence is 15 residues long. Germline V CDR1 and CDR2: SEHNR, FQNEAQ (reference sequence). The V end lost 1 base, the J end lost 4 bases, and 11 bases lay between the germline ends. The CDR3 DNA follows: TGTGCCAGCAGCTTAGGGGCGTGGCAGAAAAACATTCAGTACTTC. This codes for CASSLGAWQKNIQYF.

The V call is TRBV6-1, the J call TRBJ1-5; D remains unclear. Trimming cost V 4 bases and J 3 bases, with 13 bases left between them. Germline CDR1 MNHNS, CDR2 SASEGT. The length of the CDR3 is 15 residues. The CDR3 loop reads CASSVTPGVNQPQHF. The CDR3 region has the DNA TGTGCCAGCAGTGTGACACCGGGAGTCAATCAGCCCCAGCATTTT.